This TCR beta chain derives from a study of cytomegalovirus exposure and HLA in healthy donors. Notes on the study in general: Several V segments, TRBV6-2 and TRBV6-3 among them, could not be told apart and were dropped.

In regard to this clone: Its antigen is unidentified.

60 Vbeta and 13 Jbeta primers were used in PCR. Profiled with immunoSEQ multiplex PCR; TCRdb holds only in-frame clones, not every one. Of about 140,000 clones in the sample, approximately 72% are singletons; the top ten hold 6.5%. In germline, CDR1 is KGHSH, CDR2 LQKENI. Trimming stripped 1 base from V and 3 bases from J, with 9 bases between. This CDR3 spans 14 amino acids. The J gene is TRBJ2-5, the V gene TRBV18, with a tentative D call TRBD2 (6 bases). The source is a woman between 55 and 75 years old in good health and CMV-seronegative. The sample taken for sequencing was PBMCs. The CDR3 loop reads CASSPLAAEETQYF. DNA of the CDR3: TGTGCCAGCTCACCACTAGCGGCTGAAGAGACCCAGTACTTC.